The clone carrying this T cell receptor beta chain was found many times. Its cognate antigen is unknown. One entry per CDR3 protein, called by TCRdb with MiXCR from the reads. The sample records more than 75,000 distinct CDR3 sequences, roughly 3.5% being singletons. The sample belongs to a study of T cell repertoires in cytomegalovirus infection. Study overall: Public TCR beta signatures indicated both CMV infection and matching HLA type. General study results and limits: Dominating the ex vivo response were HLA-C-restricted CMV-specific TCR beta clonotypes. CMV carriers having the relevant HLA were flagged by cumulative public TCR beta family frequency.

The ends lost 5 bases at V and 9 bases at J; junction bases unmatched: 9. This CDR3 has 14 residues. Germline V gene lookup returns CDR1 SGHTA and CDR2 FQGNSA. The rearrangement links TRBV7-2 to TRBJ1-5; 8 nucleotides align to TRBD1. The TCR comes from a human donor in good health (CMV status not recorded). Some clones in this sample may be carry-over from other donors' samples. Sequencing input: PBMCs. This CDR3 is CASSPDRDGRPQHF. CDR3 coding DNA: TGTGCCAGCAGCCCGGACAGGGACGGAAGGCCCCAGCATTTT.